Detailed here is one TCR beta chain. This sample was taken from a study of control samples from healthy donors and cancer patients. Sequencing was performed with immunoSEQ multiplex PCR; in TCRdb, only in-frame clones are kept and a portion is missing. The sample yields under 200,000 clones, 91% seen once. The CDR3 consists of 14 residues. Germline V gives CDR1 SGHDT, CDR2 YYEEEE. The V end lost 2 bases, the J end lost 1 base, and 9 bases lay between the germline ends. The sequence derives from a woman aged 25 to 45 in good health. The specimen sequenced was blood. The rearrangement joins TRBV5-6 to TRBJ2-5; D assignment may be TRBD1 or TRBD2 (6 bases each). CDR3 protein: CASSFRGPQETQYF. The CDR3 nucleotides are TGTGCCAGCAGCTTCCGGGGGCCCCAAGAGACCCAGTACTTC.